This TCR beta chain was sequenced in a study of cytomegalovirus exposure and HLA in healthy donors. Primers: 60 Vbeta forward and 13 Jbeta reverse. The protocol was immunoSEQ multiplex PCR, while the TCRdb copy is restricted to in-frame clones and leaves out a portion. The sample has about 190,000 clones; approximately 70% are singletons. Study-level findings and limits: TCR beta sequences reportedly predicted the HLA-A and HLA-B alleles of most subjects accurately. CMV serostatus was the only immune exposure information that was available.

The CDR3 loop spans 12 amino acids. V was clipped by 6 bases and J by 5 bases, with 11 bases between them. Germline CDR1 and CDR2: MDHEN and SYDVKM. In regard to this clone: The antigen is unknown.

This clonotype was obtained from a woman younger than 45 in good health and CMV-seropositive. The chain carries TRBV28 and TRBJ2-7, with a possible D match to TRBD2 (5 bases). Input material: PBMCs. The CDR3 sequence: CASSPSRHEQYF. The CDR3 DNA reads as TGTGCCAGCAGCCCTAGCAGACACGAGCAGTACTTC.